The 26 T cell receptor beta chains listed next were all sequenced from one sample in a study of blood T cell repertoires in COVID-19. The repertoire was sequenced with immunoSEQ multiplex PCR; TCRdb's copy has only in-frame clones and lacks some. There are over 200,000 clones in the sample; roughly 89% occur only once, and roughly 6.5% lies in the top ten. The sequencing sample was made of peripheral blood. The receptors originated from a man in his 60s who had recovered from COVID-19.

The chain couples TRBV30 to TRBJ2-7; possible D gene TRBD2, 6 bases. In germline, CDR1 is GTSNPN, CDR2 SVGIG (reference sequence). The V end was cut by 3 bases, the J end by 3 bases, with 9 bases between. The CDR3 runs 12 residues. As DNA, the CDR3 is TGTGCCTGGAGACGGACTAACTACGAGCAGTACTTC. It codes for CAWRRTNYEQYF.

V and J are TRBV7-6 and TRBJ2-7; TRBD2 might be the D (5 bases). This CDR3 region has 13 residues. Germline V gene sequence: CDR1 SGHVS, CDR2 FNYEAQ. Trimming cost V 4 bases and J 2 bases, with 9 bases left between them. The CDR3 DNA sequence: TGTGCCAGCAGCTCGGGGAAGGCCTACGAGCAGTACTTC. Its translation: CASSSGKAYEQYF. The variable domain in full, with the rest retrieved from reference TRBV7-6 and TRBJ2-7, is GAGVSQSPRYKVTKRGQDVALRCDPISGHVSLYWYRQALGQGPEFLTYFNYEAQQDKSGLPNDRFSAERPEGSISTLTIQRTEQRDSAMYRCASSSGKAYEQYFGPGTRLTVT.

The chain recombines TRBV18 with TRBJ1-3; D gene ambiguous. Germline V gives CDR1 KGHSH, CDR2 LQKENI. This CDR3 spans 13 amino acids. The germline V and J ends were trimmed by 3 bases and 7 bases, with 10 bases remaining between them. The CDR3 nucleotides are TGTGCCAGCTCACCTGGCAGTTGGAACACCATATATTTT. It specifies CASSPGSWNTIYF.

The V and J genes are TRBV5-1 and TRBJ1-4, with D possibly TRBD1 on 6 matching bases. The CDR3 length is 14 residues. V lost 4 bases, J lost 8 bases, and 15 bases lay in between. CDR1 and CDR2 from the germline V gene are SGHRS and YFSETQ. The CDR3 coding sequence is TGCGCCAGCAGCGCACAGGGAAGAGGGGAAAAACTGTTTTTT. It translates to CASSAQGRGEKLFF.

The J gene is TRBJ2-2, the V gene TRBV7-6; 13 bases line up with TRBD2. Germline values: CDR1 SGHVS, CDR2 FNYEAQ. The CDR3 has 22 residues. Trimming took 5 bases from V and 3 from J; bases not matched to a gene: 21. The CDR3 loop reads CASSTDGRYTSTSGRYTGELFF. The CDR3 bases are TGTGCCAGCAGCACTGATGGTAGGTATACGTCGACTAGCGGGAGGTACACCGGGGAGCTGTTTTTT.

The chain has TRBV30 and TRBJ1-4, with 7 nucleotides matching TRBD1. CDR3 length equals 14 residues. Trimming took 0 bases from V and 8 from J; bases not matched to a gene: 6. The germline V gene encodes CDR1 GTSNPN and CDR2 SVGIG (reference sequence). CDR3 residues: CAWSVKGAGEKLFF. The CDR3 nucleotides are TGTGCCTGGAGTGTTAAGGGGGCGGGGGAAAAACTGTTTTTT.

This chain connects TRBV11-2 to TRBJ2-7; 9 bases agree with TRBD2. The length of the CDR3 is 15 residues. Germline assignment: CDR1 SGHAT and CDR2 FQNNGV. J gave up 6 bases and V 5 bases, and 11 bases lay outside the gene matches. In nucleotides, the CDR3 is TGTGCCAGCAGCCCAGCGGGACTAGCTCCCTTCGAGCAGTACTTC. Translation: CASSPAGLAPFEQYF.

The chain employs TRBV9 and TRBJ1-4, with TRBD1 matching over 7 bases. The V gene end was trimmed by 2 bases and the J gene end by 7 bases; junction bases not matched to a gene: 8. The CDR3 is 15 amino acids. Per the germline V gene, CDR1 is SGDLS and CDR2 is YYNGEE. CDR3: CASSVGDSTPEKLFF. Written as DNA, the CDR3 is TGTGCCAGCAGCGTGGGGGACAGTACCCCTGAAAAACTGTTTTTT.

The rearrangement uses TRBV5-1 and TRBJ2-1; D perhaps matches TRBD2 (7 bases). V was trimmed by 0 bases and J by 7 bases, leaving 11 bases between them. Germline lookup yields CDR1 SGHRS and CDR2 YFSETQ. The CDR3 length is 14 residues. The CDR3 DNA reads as TGCGCCAGCAGCTTGGGACGGGGGGCAAATGAGCAGTTCTTC. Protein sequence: CASSLGRGANEQFF.

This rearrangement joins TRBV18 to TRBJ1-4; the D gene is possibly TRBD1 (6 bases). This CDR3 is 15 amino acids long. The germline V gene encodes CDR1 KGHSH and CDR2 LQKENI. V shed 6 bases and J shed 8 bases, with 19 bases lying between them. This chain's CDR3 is CASSTSGGAGEKLFF. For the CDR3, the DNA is TGTGCCAGCTCCACCTCCGGGGGGGCCGGAGAAAAACTGTTTTTT. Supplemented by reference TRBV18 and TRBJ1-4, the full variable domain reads NAGVMQNPRHLVRRRGQEARLRCSPMKGHSHVYWYRQLPEEGLKFMVYLQKENIIDESGMPKERFSAEFPKEGPSILRIQQVVRGDSAAYFCASSTSGGAGEKLFFGSGTQLSVL.

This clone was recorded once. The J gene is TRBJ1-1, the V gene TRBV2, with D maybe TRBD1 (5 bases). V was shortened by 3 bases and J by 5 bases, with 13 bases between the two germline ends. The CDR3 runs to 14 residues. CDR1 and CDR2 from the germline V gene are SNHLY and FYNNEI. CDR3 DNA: TGTGCCAGCAGTGAGGCAGGGAGGAATACTGAAGCTTTCTTT. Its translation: CASSEAGRNTEAFF.

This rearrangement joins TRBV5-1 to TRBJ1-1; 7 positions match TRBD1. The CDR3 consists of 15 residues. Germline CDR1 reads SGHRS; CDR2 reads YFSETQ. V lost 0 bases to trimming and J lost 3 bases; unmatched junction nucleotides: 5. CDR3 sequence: CASSLDGRGDTEAFF. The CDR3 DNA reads TGCGCCAGCAGCTTGGACGGCAGGGGGGACACTGAAGCTTTCTTT.

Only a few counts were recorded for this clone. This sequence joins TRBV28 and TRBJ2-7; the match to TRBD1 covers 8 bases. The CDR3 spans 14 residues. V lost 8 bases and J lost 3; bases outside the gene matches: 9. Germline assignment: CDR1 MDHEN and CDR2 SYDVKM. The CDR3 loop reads CASVPPGQGYEQYF. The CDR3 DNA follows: TGTGCCAGCGTTCCCCCCGGACAGGGCTACGAGCAGTACTTC.

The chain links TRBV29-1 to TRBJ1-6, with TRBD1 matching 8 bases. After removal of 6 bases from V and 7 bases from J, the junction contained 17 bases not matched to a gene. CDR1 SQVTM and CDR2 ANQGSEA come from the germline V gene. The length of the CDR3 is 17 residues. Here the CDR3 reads CSVGTGGCTSRNSPLHF. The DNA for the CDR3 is TGCAGCGTGGGGACAGGTGGTTGTACTAGCCGGAATTCACCCCTCCACTTT.

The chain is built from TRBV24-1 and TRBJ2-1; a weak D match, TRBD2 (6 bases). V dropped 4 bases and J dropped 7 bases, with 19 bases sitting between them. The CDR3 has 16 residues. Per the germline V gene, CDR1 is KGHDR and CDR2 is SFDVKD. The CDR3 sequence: CATSETGRDLRNEQFF. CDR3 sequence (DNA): TGTGCCACCAGTGAAACGGGGCGGGATCTCAGGAATGAGCAGTTCTTC.

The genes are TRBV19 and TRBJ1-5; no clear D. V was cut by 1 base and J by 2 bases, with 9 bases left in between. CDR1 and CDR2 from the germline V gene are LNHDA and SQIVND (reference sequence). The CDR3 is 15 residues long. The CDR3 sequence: CASSIGVLRNQPQHF. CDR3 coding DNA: TGTGCCAGTAGTATAGGCGTTCTCCGCAATCAGCCCCAGCATTTT. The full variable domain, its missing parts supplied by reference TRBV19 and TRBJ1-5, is DGGITQSPKYLFRKEGQNVTLSCEQNLNHDAMYWYRQDPGQGLRLIYYSQIVNDFQKGDIAEGYSVSREKKESFPLTVTSAQKNPTAFYLCASSIGVLRNQPQHFGDGTRLSIL.

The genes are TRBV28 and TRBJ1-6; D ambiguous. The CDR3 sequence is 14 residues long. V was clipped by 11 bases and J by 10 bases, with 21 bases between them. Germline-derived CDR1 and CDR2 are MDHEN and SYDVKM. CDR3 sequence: CAGIRREGSSPLHF. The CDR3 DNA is TGTGCCGGTATAAGAAGGGAGGGTTCGTCACCCCTCCACTTT.

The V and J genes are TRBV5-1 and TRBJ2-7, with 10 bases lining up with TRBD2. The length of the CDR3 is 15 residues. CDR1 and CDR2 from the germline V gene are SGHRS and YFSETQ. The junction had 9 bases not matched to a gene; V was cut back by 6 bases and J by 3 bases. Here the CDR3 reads CASKTAGGLNYEQYF. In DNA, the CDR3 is TGCGCCAGCAAAACAGCGGGGGGGCTAAACTACGAGCAGTACTTC. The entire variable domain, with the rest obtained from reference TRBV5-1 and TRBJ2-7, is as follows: KAGVTQTPRYLIKTRGQQVTLSCSPISGHRSVSWYQQTPGQGLQFLFEYFSETQRNKGNFPGRFSGRQFSNSRSEMNVSTLELGDSALYLCASKTAGGLNYEQYFGPGTRLTVT.

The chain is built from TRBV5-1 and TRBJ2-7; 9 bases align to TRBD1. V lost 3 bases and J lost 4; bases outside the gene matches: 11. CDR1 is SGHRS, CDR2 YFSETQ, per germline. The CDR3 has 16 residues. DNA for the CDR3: TGCGCCAGCAGCTCCTCCGGGACAGGGCGCTTTTACGAGCAGTACTTC. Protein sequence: CASSSSGTGRFYEQYF.

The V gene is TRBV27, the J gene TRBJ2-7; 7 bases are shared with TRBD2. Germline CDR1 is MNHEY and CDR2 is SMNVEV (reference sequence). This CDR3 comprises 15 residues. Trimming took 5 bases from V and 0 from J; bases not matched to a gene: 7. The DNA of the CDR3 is TGTGCCAGCAGTAGCCACGGGACTAACTCCTACGAGCAGTACTTC. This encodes CASSSHGTNSYEQYF.

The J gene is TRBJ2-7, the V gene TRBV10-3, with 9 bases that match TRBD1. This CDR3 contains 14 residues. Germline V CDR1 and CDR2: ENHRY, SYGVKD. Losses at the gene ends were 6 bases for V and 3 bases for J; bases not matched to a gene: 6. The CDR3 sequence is CAIRPGTGHYEQYF. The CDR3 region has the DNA TGTGCCATCAGACCCGGGACAGGGCACTACGAGCAGTACTTC.

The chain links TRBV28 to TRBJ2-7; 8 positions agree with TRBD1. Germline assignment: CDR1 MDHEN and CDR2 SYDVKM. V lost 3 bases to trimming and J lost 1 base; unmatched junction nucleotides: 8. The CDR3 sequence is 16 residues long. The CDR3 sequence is CASSFRWTGRSYEQYF. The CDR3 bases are TGTGCCAGCAGTTTTCGCTGGACAGGGCGGTCCTACGAGCAGTACTTC. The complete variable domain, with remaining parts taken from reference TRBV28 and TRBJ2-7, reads DVKVTQSSRYLVKRTGEKVFLECVQDMDHENMFWYRQDPGLGLRLIYFSYDVKMKEKGDIPEGYSVSREKKERFSLILESASTNQTSMYLCASSFRWTGRSYEQYFGPGTRLTVT.

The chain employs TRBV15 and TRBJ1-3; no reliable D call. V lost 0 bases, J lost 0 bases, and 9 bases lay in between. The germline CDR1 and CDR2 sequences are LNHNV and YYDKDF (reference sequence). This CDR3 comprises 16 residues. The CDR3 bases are TGTGCCACCAGCAGAGATGTTAGCCTCTCTGGAAACACCATATATTTT. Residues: CATSRDVSLSGNTIYF. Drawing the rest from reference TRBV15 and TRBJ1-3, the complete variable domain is DAMVIQNPRYQVTQFGKPVTLSCSQTLNHNVMYWYQQKSSQAPKLLFHYYDKDFNNEADTPDNFQSRRPNTSFCFLDIRSPGLGDTAMYLCATSRDVSLSGNTIYFGEGSWLTVV.

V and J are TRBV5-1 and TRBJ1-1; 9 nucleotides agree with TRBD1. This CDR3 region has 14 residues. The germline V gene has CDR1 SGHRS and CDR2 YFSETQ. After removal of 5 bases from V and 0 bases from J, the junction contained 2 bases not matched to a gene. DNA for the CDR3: TGCGCCAGCAGGACAGGGGGACTGAACACTGAAGCTTTCTTT. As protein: CASRTGGLNTEAFF.

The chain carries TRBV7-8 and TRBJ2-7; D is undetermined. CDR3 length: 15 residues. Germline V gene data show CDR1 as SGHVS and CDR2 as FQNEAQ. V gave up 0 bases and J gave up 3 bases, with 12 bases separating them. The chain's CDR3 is CASSLAGAANYEQYF. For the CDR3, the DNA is TGTGCCAGCAGCTTAGCTGGCGCGGCAAACTACGAGCAGTACTTC.

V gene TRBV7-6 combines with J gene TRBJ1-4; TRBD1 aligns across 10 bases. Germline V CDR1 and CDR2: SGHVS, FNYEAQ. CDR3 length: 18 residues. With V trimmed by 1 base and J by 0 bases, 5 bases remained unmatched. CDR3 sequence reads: CASSLGQGAGATNEKLFF. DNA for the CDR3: TGTGCCAGCAGCTTAGGACAGGGGGCGGGCGCAACTAATGAAAAACTGTTTTTT.